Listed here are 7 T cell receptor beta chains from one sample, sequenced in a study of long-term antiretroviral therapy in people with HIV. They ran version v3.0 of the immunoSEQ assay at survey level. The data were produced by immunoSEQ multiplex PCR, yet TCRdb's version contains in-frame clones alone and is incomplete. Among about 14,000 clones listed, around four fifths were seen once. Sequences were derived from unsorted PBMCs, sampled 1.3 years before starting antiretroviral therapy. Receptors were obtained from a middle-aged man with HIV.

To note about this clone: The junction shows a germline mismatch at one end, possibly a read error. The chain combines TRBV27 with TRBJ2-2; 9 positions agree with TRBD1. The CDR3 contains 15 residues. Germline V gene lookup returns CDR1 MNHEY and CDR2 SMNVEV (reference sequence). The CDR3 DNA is TGTGCCAGCCGTTTTACAGGGGGCGGGAAGAGGGAGCTGTTTTTT. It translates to CASRFTGGGKRELFF.

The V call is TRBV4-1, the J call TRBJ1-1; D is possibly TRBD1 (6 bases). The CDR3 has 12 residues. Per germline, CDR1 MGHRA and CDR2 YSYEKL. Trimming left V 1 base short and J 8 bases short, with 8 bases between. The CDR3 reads CASSQAGAEAFF. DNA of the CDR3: TGCGCCAGCAGCCAAGCAGGGGCCGAAGCTTTCTTT.

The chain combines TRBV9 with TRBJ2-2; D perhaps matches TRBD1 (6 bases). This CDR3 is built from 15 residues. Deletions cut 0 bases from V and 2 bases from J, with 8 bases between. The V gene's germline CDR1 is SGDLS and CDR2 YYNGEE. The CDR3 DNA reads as TGTGCCAGCAGCGTAGCAGGGGCCAACACCGGGGAGCTGTTTTTT. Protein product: CASSVAGANTGELFF.

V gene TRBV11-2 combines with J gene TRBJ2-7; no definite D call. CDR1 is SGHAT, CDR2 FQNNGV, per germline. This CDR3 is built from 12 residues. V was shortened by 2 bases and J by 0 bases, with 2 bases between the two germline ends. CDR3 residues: CASSLISYEQYF. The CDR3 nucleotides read TGTGCCAGCAGCTTAATCTCCTACGAGCAGTACTTC.

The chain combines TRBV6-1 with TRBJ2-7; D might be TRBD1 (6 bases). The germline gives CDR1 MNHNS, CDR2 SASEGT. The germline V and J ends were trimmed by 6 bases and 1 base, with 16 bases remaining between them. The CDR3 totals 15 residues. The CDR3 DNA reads TGTGCCAGCAGCGGTCGACAGGTTGTGTCCTACGAGCAGTACTTC. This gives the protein CASSGRQVVSYEQYF.

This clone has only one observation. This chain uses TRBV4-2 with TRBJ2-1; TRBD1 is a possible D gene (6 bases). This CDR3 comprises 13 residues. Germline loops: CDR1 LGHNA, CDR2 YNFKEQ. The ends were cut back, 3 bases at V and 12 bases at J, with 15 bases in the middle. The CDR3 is CASSQGQRTGQFF. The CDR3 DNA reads TGTGCCAGCAGCCAGGGACAAAGGACGGGGCAGTTCTTC.

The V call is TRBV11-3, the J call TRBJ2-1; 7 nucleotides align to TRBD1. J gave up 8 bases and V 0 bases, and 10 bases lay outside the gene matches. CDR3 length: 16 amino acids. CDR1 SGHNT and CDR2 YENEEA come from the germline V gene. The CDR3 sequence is CASSLDRDRERDEQFF. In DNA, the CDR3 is TGTGCCAGCAGCTTAGATAGAGACAGGGAGAGGGATGAGCAGTTCTTC.